The 18 T cell receptor beta chains reported below all come from one sample, sequenced in a study of cytomegalovirus exposure and HLA in healthy donors. The PCR made use of 60 Vbeta and 13 Jbeta primers. Here immunoSEQ multiplex PCR was the method, and the copy in TCRdb shows in-frame clones only, minus some. The sample has approximately 150,000 clones; 60% to 85% are singletons. Material for sequencing was PBMCs. These receptors were obtained from a man between 40 and 49 years old in good health and CMV-seropositive.

The rearrangement uses TRBV2 and TRBJ2-3; 9 bases line up with TRBD2. Germline-derived CDR1 and CDR2 are SNHLY and FYNNEI. J was trimmed by 1 base and V by 6 bases; bases with no gene match: 8. This CDR3 is 16 amino acids long. In DNA form, the CDR3 reads TGTGCCAGCAGCCCCGGGGGCGGGGGGGGCACAGATACGCAGTATTTT. It translates to CASSPGGGGGTDTQYF.

This chain uses TRBV5-4 with TRBJ2-2; 9 bases are a match to TRBD2. This CDR3 has 18 residues. CDR1 is SGHNT and CDR2 is YYREEE in the germline V gene (reference sequence). Unmatched junction bases numbered 12, after V lost 0 bases and J lost 6 bases. Here the CDR3 DNA reads TGTGCCAGCAGCTTGGAGGCGGGAGGGCCAAGAAACGCCGGGGAGCTGTTTTTT. It is translated as CASSLEAGGPRNAGELFF.

The CDR3 DNA reads TGTGCCAGCAGTGAATCTCCCCAGCTTAGCCCCTACACCTTC. This encodes CASSESPQLSPYTF. This chain joins TRBV25-1 and TRBJ1-2, with D unresolved. This CDR3 region has 14 residues. Germline CDR1 reads MGHDK; CDR2 reads SYGVNS. Trimming cost V 1 base and J 10 bases, with 16 bases left between them.

The CDR3 loop reads CASSVGGAAYNEQFF. CDR3 DNA sequence: TGTGCCAGCAGCGTTGGCGGGGCGGCCTACAATGAGCAGTTCTTC. This chain uses TRBV9 with TRBJ2-1; D may be TRBD2 (6 bases). The germline gives CDR1 SGDLS, CDR2 YYNGEE. Trimming pared 2 bases from V and 2 bases from J, leaving 11 bases between. The CDR3 is made up of 15 amino acids.

The chain recombines TRBV28 with TRBJ2-5; D is ambiguous. The J call is doubtful: the DNA matches TRBJ2-7 better. CDR3 length equals 12 residues. Germline lookup yields CDR1 MDHEN and CDR2 SYDVKM. The CDR3 reads CASSLPQLEQYF. The CDR3 DNA is TGTGCCAGCAGTTTACCCCAACTCGAGCAGTACTTC.

The V gene is TRBV7-8, the J gene TRBJ2-7; D unresolved. The CDR3 is made up of 14 amino acids. Germline loops: CDR1 SGHVS, CDR2 FQNEAQ. V lost 0 bases to trimming and J lost 0 bases, with 6 bases between them. The CDR3 DNA follows: TGTGCCAGCAGCTTAGCCCCGAGCTCCTACGAGCAGTACTTC. This encodes CASSLAPSSYEQYF.

The chain links TRBV7-3 to TRBJ2-5, with unresolved D. Germline V CDR1 and CDR2: SGHTA, FQGTGA. V was trimmed by 0 bases and J by 3 bases, leaving 5 bases between them. The CDR3 is made up of 13 amino acids. This chain's CDR3 is CASSLTREETQYF. DNA of the CDR3: TGTGCCAGCAGCTTAACTCGGGAAGAGACCCAGTACTTC.

This clone appeared a few times. The chain is built from TRBV6-1 and TRBJ2-3; the D gene is possibly TRBD2 (6 bases). The CDR3 sequence is 15 residues long. Trimming took 4 bases from V and 6 from J, leaving 17 bases between them. Germline lookup yields CDR1 MNHNS and CDR2 SASEGT. The CDR3 region has the DNA TGTGCCAGCAGTGTCAGTAGCGGCCAGGTCGATACGCAGTATTTT. Amino acids: CASSVSSGQVDTQYF.

The chain couples TRBV6-1 to TRBJ2-3; 8 bases are a match to TRBD2. V lost 6 bases to trimming and J lost 2 bases; unmatched junction nucleotides: 4. Germline V gene lookup returns CDR1 MNHNS and CDR2 SASEGT. CDR3 size: 14 residues. CDR3 sequence (DNA): TGTGCCAGCAGGAGGACTAGCTCCACAGATACGCAGTATTTT. This sequence encodes CASRRTSSTDTQYF.

The V call is TRBV7-2, the J call TRBJ2-7; TRBD2 agrees at 8 bases. CDR3 size: 15 residues. In germline, CDR1 is SGHTA, CDR2 FQGNSA. Trimming took 5 bases from V and 6 from J; bases not matched to a gene: 12. CDR3: CASSPFNSGTREQYF. The CDR3 coding sequence is TGTGCCAGCAGCCCTTTTAATAGCGGGACTCGCGAGCAGTACTTC.

V usage is TRBV5-1 and J usage is TRBJ1-2; no definite D call. The CDR3 loop spans 15 amino acids. The germline gives CDR1 SGHRS, CDR2 YFSETQ. Trimming stripped 3 bases from V and 5 bases from J, with 17 bases between. CDR3 DNA: TGCGCCAGCAGCTCAAACCCGACTCAAGGATATGGCTACACCTTC. It translates to CASSSNPTQGYGYTF.

The rearrangement links TRBV6-5 to TRBJ1-5; no clear D. Trimming left V 7 bases short and J 5 bases short, with 15 bases between. The CDR3 contains 14 residues. CDR1 MNHEY and CDR2 SVGAGI come from the germline V gene. The CDR3 sequence is CASKEMLGDQPQHF. Written as DNA, the CDR3 is TGTGCCAGCAAAGAAATGTTGGGAGATCAGCCCCAGCATTTT.

The rearrangement links TRBV9 to TRBJ1-3; D is ambiguous. V dropped 3 bases and J dropped 4 bases, with 17 bases sitting between them. The CDR3 contains 16 residues. Per the germline V gene, CDR1 is SGDLS and CDR2 is YYNGEE. This CDR3 reads CASSGPTGRGGNTIYF. As DNA, the CDR3 is TGTGCCAGCAGCGGACCGACCGGGAGAGGGGGAAACACCATATATTTT. Variable domain in full (rest from reference TRBV9 and TRBJ1-3): DSGVTQTPKHLITATGQRVTLRCSPRSGDLSVYWYQQSLDQGLQFLIQYYNGEERAKGNILERFSAQQFPDLHSELNLSSLELGDSALYFCASSGPTGRGGNTIYFGEGSWLTVV.

As regards this clone: Other DNA sequences in this sample translate to the same CDR3. This sequence joins TRBV4-2 and TRBJ2-1; 8 positions match TRBD2. This CDR3 is built from 15 residues. Losses at the gene ends were 0 bases for V and 6 bases for J; bases not matched to a gene: 4. Looked up from germline, CDR1 is LGHNA and CDR2 is YNFKEQ. CDR3 coding DNA: TGTGCCAGCAGCCAAGATCTAGCGGGCCCCAATGAGCAGTTCTTC. This translates into CASSQDLAGPNEQFF.

The chain employs TRBV7-2 and TRBJ2-4; no reliable D call. Trimming left V 1 base short and J 1 base short, with 20 bases between. Germline loops: CDR1 SGHTA, CDR2 FQGNSA. CDR3 length: 19 amino acids. This CDR3 reads CASSLVPLRNIGAKNIQYF. CDR3 nucleotides: TGTGCCAGCAGCTTAGTCCCTTTGCGGAACATTGGGGCCAAAAACATTCAGTACTTC. Combining the CDR3 with reference TRBV7-2 and TRBJ2-4 gives the whole variable domain GAGVSQSPSNKVTEKGKDVELRCDPISGHTALYWYRQSLGQGLEFLIYFQGNSAPDKSGLPSDRFSAERTGGSVSTLTIQRTQQEDSAVYLCASSLVPLRNIGAKNIQYFGAGTRLSVL.

Only a few counts were recorded for this clone. The genes are TRBV7-7 and TRBJ2-2, with 7 nucleotides matching TRBD2. This CDR3 has 15 residues. From germline, CDR1 is SSHAT and CDR2 FNYEAQ (reference sequence). J was trimmed by 4 bases and V by 5 bases; bases with no gene match: 7. DNA of the CDR3: TGTGCCAGCAGCCGGGAGGTCGGGGGCACCGGGGAGCTGTTTTTT. It specifies CASSREVGGTGELFF.

This clone was found many times. This chain connects TRBV18 to TRBJ1-1, with D perhaps TRBD1 (5 bases). Germline loops: CDR1 KGHSH, CDR2 LQKENI. V dropped 3 bases and J dropped 0 bases, with 11 bases sitting between them. CDR3 size: 15 residues. CDR3 bases: TGTGCCAGCTCACCCCAGACAGAAATGAACACTGAAGCTTTCTTT. As protein: CASSPQTEMNTEAFF.

The chain combines TRBV7-2 with TRBJ1-2, with D uncertain. V was shortened by 0 bases and J by 2 bases, with 7 bases between the two germline ends. CDR1 is SGHTA and CDR2 is FQGNSA in the germline V gene. The length of the CDR3 is 14 residues. This CDR3 is CASSLAISNYGYTF. The CDR3 DNA is TGTGCCAGCAGCTTAGCCATTTCAAACTATGGCTACACCTTC.